A single sample gave rise to the 15 T cell receptor beta chains below, sequenced in a study of shared clonotypes between healthy human individuals (dated by TCRdb to about 2020). Libraries came from the immunoSEQ multiplex PCR assay. Not all clones reach the TCRdb copy of this immuneACCESS table, which keeps in-frame sequences only. Checked studies attribute under half of the gap to unresolved V genes and leave the rest unexplained. This sample comprises 600,000 to 750,000 clones, approximately 72% of them detected only once. The ten largest clones represent over 1.5% of the sample. Sequencing was carried out using memory CD4+ T cells sorted from blood. Per the publication, the cell subset or site label means: CD45RA-negative fraction. These receptors were taken from a young woman in good health.

This clone was observed a single time. This chain connects TRBV29-1 to TRBJ2-1; D is possibly TRBD2 (6 bases). The V end lost 4 bases, the J end lost 4 bases, and 14 bases lay between the germline ends. CDR3 length: 14 amino acids. CDR1 and CDR2 (germline): SQVTM, ANQGSEA. As DNA, the CDR3 is TGCAGCGTTGTGTGGGGAGGTGAATACAATGAGCAGTTCTTC. It encodes CSVVWGGEYNEQFF.

The chain joins TRBV27 to TRBJ2-7, with TRBD2 matching over 12 bases. The V gene end was trimmed by 4 bases and the J gene end by 4 bases; junction bases not matched to a gene: 5. This CDR3 has 15 residues. Germline V gene sequence: CDR1 MNHEY, CDR2 SMNVEV (reference sequence). This CDR3 is CASSYQTSGGYEQYF. DNA for the CDR3: TGTGCCAGCAGTTATCAGACTAGCGGGGGTTACGAGCAGTACTTC.

This chain links TRBV2 with TRBJ1-4; no reliable D call. Trimming shortened V by 3 bases and J by 7 bases, and 12 bases separated the two germline ends. The CDR3 is 14 amino acids. Germline V gene data show CDR1 as SNHLY and CDR2 as FYNNEI. The CDR3 DNA follows: TGTGCCAGCAGTGACCGTATCGTGAGTGAAAAACTGTTTTTT. Translating it yields CASSDRIVSEKLFF.

The rearrangement links TRBV10-3 to TRBJ1-1; D gene uncertain. The V end was cut by 1 base, the J end by 1 base, with 7 bases between. The CDR3 extends over 14 amino acids. CDR1 ENHRY and CDR2 SYGVKD come from the germline V gene. The CDR3 DNA is TGTGCCATCAGTGAGTTGGCAGGGAACACTGAAGCTTTCTTT. Translating gives CAISELAGNTEAFF.

This sequence joins TRBV5-1 and TRBJ1-2, with D possibly TRBD1 on 5 matching bases. This CDR3 is built from 15 residues. Germline values: CDR1 SGHRS, CDR2 YFSETQ. The V end was cut by 4 bases, the J end by 2 bases, with 15 bases between. The DNA of the CDR3 is TGCGCCAGCAGCATCGACCCCGAGGGGAACTATGGCTACACCTTC. It encodes CASSIDPEGNYGYTF. The full variable domain, in which reference TRBV5-1 and TRBJ1-2 provide the parts outside the CDR3, is KAGVTQTPRYLIKTRGQQVTLSCSPISGHRSVSWYQQTPGQGLQFLFEYFSETQRNKGNFPGRFSGRQFSNSRSEMNVSTLELGDSALYLCASSIDPEGNYGYTFGSGTRLTVV.

There are a few counts of this clone. The rearrangement joins TRBV5-1 to TRBJ1-1; 7 bases line up with TRBD1. CDR1 is SGHRS and CDR2 is YFSETQ in the germline V gene. This CDR3 has 14 amino acids. Unmatched junction bases numbered 6, after V lost 4 bases and J lost 3 bases. The CDR3 here is CASSVGQPYTEAFF. DNA for the CDR3: TGCGCCAGCAGCGTGGGACAGCCGTACACTGAAGCTTTCTTT.

A few counts support this clone. This chain connects TRBV19 to TRBJ2-7; 7 nucleotides align to TRBD1. The CDR3 totals 14 residues. V lost 8 bases, J lost 6 bases, and 13 bases stayed unmatched. The germline V gene has CDR1 LNHDA and CDR2 SQIVND (reference sequence). This CDR3 reads CASANPGTATEQYF. CDR3 in DNA: TGTGCCAGTGCCAACCCCGGGACAGCAACCGAGCAGTACTTC.

The chain couples TRBV18 to TRBJ2-1; the D is unclear. The germline gives CDR1 KGHSH, CDR2 LQKENI. Between the trimmed V and J ends, which lost 3 bases and 0 bases, there was a span of 18 bases. CDR3 length equals 18 residues. In DNA form, the CDR3 reads TGTGCCAGCTCACCGGGTCCTCCTCCCAGGAGCTCCTACAATGAGCAGTTCTTC. Its protein is CASSPGPPPRSSYNEQFF. The whole variable domain, filled in from reference TRBV18 and TRBJ2-1, reads NAGVMQNPRHLVRRRGQEARLRCSPMKGHSHVYWYRQLPEEGLKFMVYLQKENIIDESGMPKERFSAEFPKEGPSILRIQQVVRGDSAAYFCASSPGPPPRSSYNEQFFGPGTRLTVL.

Comment on this clone: Other nucleotide sequences from this sample produce the same CDR3. The rearrangement links TRBV20-1 to TRBJ1-5, with D unclear. CDR3 length: 11 residues. Per the germline V gene, CDR1 is DFQATT and CDR2 is SNEGSKA (reference sequence). V gave up 2 bases and J gave up 3 bases, with 2 bases separating them. This CDR3 reads CSARNNQPQHF. The CDR3, as DNA: TGCAGTGCTAGAAACAATCAGCCCCAGCATTTT.

In its sample, this clone was seen many times. The chain couples TRBV6-1 to TRBJ1-1; 7 nucleotides match TRBD1. CDR1 and CDR2 from the germline V gene are MNHNS and SASEGT. This CDR3 region has 13 residues. The junction had 11 bases not matched to a gene; V was cut back by 10 bases and J by 6 bases. The CDR3 nucleotides read TGTGCCACTCGTCGACAGGGAGATTCTGAAGCTTTCTTT. Translated, it gives CATRRQGDSEAFF.

This clone was recorded many times. This chain connects TRBV10-3 to TRBJ2-7; a weak D match, TRBD2 (5 bases). Germline lookup yields CDR1 ENHRY and CDR2 SYGVKD. The CDR3 is 18 residues long. Trimming stripped 0 bases from V and 0 bases from J, with 18 bases between. DNA for the CDR3: TGTGCCATCAGTGAGTCGACAATTCGGAGGCCTAGCTCCTACGAGCAGTACTTC. Translation gives CAISESTIRRPSSYEQYF.

In DNA form, the CDR3 reads TGTGCCAGCAGTTCCGCAGTTTTAAATCAGCCCCAGCATTTT. Encoded protein: CASSSAVLNQPQHF. The chain has TRBV28 and TRBJ1-5; D uncertain. Trimming took 4 bases from V and 4 from J, leaving 11 bases between them. This CDR3 spans 14 amino acids. Germline CDR1 is MDHEN and CDR2 is SYDVKM.

The chain employs TRBV11-2 and TRBJ1-6, with a possible D match to TRBD1 (5 bases). CDR3 size: 12 residues. Trimming shortened V by 3 bases and J by 9 bases, and 6 bases separated the two germline ends. CDR1 and CDR2 (germline): SGHAT, FQNNGV. This chain's CDR3 is CASSFGGSPLHF. The CDR3 DNA is TGTGCCAGCAGCTTCGGGGGTTCACCCCTCCACTTT.

Details on this clone: This sample includes further DNA sequences coding for the same CDR3. The chain joins TRBV5-1 to TRBJ2-3, with D perhaps TRBD2 (6 bases). CDR3 length equals 15 residues. Germline V gene sequence: CDR1 SGHRS, CDR2 YFSETQ. Trimming cost V 0 bases and J 3 bases, with 11 bases left between them. The CDR3 nucleotides are TGCGCCAGCAGCTTGGAAGGGAGGAGGACAGATACGCAGTATTTT. This translates into CASSLEGRRTDTQYF.

The chain recombines TRBV28 with TRBJ2-7; the match to TRBD1 covers 9 bases. V trimming: 3 bases; J trimming: 3 bases; junction bases outside the gene matches: 9. CDR1 and CDR2 from the germline V gene are MDHEN and SYDVKM. The CDR3 has 16 amino acids. The CDR3 loop is CASSLTQQGANYEQYF. CDR3 in DNA: TGTGCCAGCAGTTTGACCCAACAGGGGGCTAACTACGAGCAGTACTTC. Full variable domain (outside the CDR3, taken from reference TRBV28 and TRBJ2-7): DVKVTQSSRYLVKRTGEKVFLECVQDMDHENMFWYRQDPGLGLRLIYFSYDVKMKEKGDIPEGYSVSREKKERFSLILESASTNQTSMYLCASSLTQQGANYEQYFGPGTRLTVT.